One sample yielded the 21 T cell receptor beta chains listed below, sequenced in a study of T cell repertoires in cytomegalovirus infection. From the reads, TCRdb called clonotypes with MiXCR, one entry per CDR3 protein. The data show roughly 100,000 distinct CDR3 sequences, with more than 15% seen just once and around 8.5% held by the top ten. Sequencing was carried out using PBMCs. These TCRs come from a human donor in good health (CMV status not recorded). Some clones in this sample may be carry-over from other donors' samples.

This clonotype was picked up many times. V gene TRBV7-8 combines with J gene TRBJ2-3; no reliable D call. The germline gives CDR1 SGHVS, CDR2 FQNEAQ. The CDR3 totals 14 residues. Trimming pared 1 base from V and 1 base from J, leaving 6 bases between. The CDR3 region has the DNA TGTGCCAGCAGCTTAGGGACGGGCACAGATACGCAGTATTTT. Its translation is CASSLGTGTDTQYF.

This clonotype was seen ten or more times. The chain employs TRBV12-3 or TRBV12-4 and TRBJ1-1; D perhaps matches TRBD1 (5 bases). The ends were cut back, 9 bases at V and 1 base at J, with 15 bases in the middle. The length of the CDR3 is 14 residues. CDR3 residues: CASITGLRNTEAFF. The DNA for the CDR3 is TGTGCCAGTATTACAGGTCTTCGGAACACTGAAGCTTTCTTT.

This clonotype was seen repeatedly, ten times or more. This rearrangement joins TRBV7-8 to TRBJ2-1, with D unclear. Germline values: CDR1 SGHVS, CDR2 FQNEAQ. The CDR3 loop spans 17 amino acids. Trimming removed 2 bases at V and 7 bases at J, with 21 bases between. The CDR3 region is CASSLNVYPRIDNEQFF. Written as DNA, the CDR3 is TGTGCCAGCAGCTTAAACGTTTATCCCAGGATCGATAATGAGCAGTTCTTC.

The chain uses TRBV7-2 and TRBJ2-7, with no clear D. The germline V gene encodes CDR1 SGHTA and CDR2 FQGNSA. V lost 6 bases to trimming and J lost 6 bases, with 15 bases between them. This CDR3 region has 13 residues. The CDR3 region is CASSSGSIGEQYF. The CDR3 DNA is TGTGCCAGCAGTTCCGGGTCGATAGGCGAGCAGTACTTC.

The gene calls are TRBV5-1 and TRBJ1-1; TRBD1 is a possible D gene (6 bases). The CDR3 runs to 13 residues. Per the germline V gene, CDR1 is SGHRS and CDR2 is YFSETQ. V lost 3 bases and J lost 11, with 17 bases in between. CDR3 nucleotides: TGCGCCAGCAGCTCCCGGGACACCTCATCGGCTTTCTTT. Protein: CASSSRDTSSAFF.

This clonotype has just a few counts. This chain connects TRBV10-3 to TRBJ1-2; D ambiguous. Trimming shortened V by 0 bases and J by 8 bases, and 16 bases separated the two germline ends. The germline V gene has CDR1 ENHRY and CDR2 SYGVKD. The CDR3 runs to 15 residues. CDR3 region: CAISESLTPVWGYTF. CDR3 in DNA: TGTGCCATCAGTGAGTCGCTAACTCCGGTCTGGGGCTACACCTTC.

This clonotype was picked up a small number of times. This chain joins TRBV2 and TRBJ2-3; 8 bases agree with TRBD1. Trimming took 5 bases from V and 2 from J; bases not matched to a gene: 6. Germline V gives CDR1 SNHLY, CDR2 FYNNEI. The CDR3 contains 15 residues. DNA of the CDR3: TGTGCCAGCAGTCCCGGACAGGGTTTCACAGATACGCAGTATTTT. Translated, it gives CASSPGQGFTDTQYF.

The genes are TRBV4-1 and TRBJ1-1; D not certain. The CDR3 is made up of 13 amino acids. Germline CDR1 is MGHRA and CDR2 is YSYEKL. V shed 0 bases and J shed 4 bases, with 6 bases lying between them. CDR3 amino acids: CASSQEAGTEAFF. The DNA of the CDR3 is TGCGCCAGCAGCCAAGAGGCCGGCACTGAAGCTTTCTTT.

This clonotype has a count of ten or more. The chain carries TRBV7-2 and TRBJ1-2; 9 positions agree with TRBD1. V shed 2 bases, J shed 8 bases, and the junction held 6 bases outside the gene matches. This CDR3 region has 14 residues. CDR1 is SGHTA, CDR2 FQGNSA, per germline. CDR3 protein: CASSLRRTGEGYTF. The CDR3, as DNA: TGTGCCAGCAGCTTAAGGCGGACAGGGGAAGGCTACACCTTC.

This clonotype was detected a few times. J is TRBJ2-2 and V is TRBV12-3 or TRBV12-4; possibly TRBD1 for D (6 bases). This CDR3 spans 14 amino acids. Trimming cost V 8 bases and J 4 bases, with 14 bases left between them. The CDR3, as DNA: TGTGCCAGCGGCTCCCAGGGGACCACCGGGGAGCTGTTTTTT. Its protein product is CASGSQGTTGELFF.

Many counts were recorded for this clonotype. The chain joins TRBV6-1 to TRBJ1-1, with a possible D match to TRBD1 (6 bases). Between the trimmed V and J ends, which lost 10 bases and 4 bases, there was a span of 16 bases. The CDR3 contains 13 residues. The V gene's germline CDR1 is MNHNS and CDR2 SASEGT. CDR3 sequence (DNA): TGTGCCAACCACAGGGACGAGGCCACTGAAGCTTTCTTT. Residues: CANHRDEATEAFF.

In this sample, this clonotype turned up many times. The chain links TRBV7-6 to TRBJ1-1; D possibly corresponds to TRBD1 (6 bases). V was shortened by 3 bases and J by 3 bases, with 17 bases between the two germline ends. The germline CDR1 and CDR2 sequences are SGHVS and FNYEAQ. The CDR3 runs 16 residues. Here the CDR3 DNA reads TGTGCCAGCAGCTTGCGGGCCGGGCAGGGGTACACTGAAGCTTTCTTT. Translating it yields CASSLRAGQGYTEAFF.

This chain links TRBV6-5 with TRBJ2-2; a possible D gene is TRBD2 (5 bases). Germline V lookup: CDR1 MNHEY, CDR2 SVGAGI. V dropped 0 bases and J dropped 5 bases, with 7 bases sitting between them. The CDR3 is 14 residues long. In nucleotides, the CDR3 is TGTGCCAGCAGTTACTCGCGGAGGACCGGGGAGCTGTTTTTT. It specifies CASSYSRRTGELFF.

This chain links TRBV20-1 with TRBJ2-5, with D unresolved. The CDR3 is 11 residues long. Germline V gene data show CDR1 as DFQATT and CDR2 as SNEGSKA (reference sequence). The V gene lost 7 bases and the J gene lost 4 bases, with 10 bases spanning the gap. CDR3: CSGLQSETQYF. The DNA for the CDR3 is TGCAGTGGATTGCAATCAGAGACCCAGTACTTC.

This clonotype was counted only a few times. The genes are TRBV2 and TRBJ1-2; 8 bases map to TRBD1. The CDR3 is 13 amino acids. Per germline, CDR1 SNHLY and CDR2 FYNNEI. V gave up 4 bases and J gave up 6 bases; unmatched junction bases: 4. This chain's CDR3 is CASSAQGADGYTF. CDR3 DNA sequence: TGTGCCAGCAGTGCCCAGGGGGCCGATGGCTACACCTTC.

This clonotype was picked up many times. The rearrangement joins TRBV5-4 to TRBJ2-3, with 9 nucleotides matching TRBD2. J lost 2 bases, V lost 0 bases, and 7 bases had no gene match. CDR1 and CDR2 from the germline V gene are SGHNT and YYREEE (reference sequence). The CDR3 sequence is 17 residues long. CDR3 loop: CASSLAVAGGLTDTQYF. The CDR3 bases are TGTGCCAGCAGCTTGGCGGTGGCGGGGGGGCTCACAGATACGCAGTATTTT.

At least ten counts were recorded for this clonotype. The V gene is TRBV29-1, the J gene TRBJ1-1, with D unresolved. V was pared by 8 bases and J by 1 base, with 14 bases between. The germline gives CDR1 SQVTM, CDR2 ANQGSEA. The CDR3 is made up of 13 amino acids. Here the CDR3 reads CSFVRVRNTEAFF. The CDR3 DNA is TGCAGCTTCGTAAGGGTAAGGAACACTGAAGCTTTCTTT. The variable domain in full, with the rest retrieved from reference TRBV29-1 and TRBJ1-1, is SAVISQKPSRDICQRGTSLTIQCQVDSQVTMMFWYRQQPGQSLTLIATANQGSEATYESGFVIDKFPISRPNLTFSTLTVSNMSPEDSSIYLCSFVRVRNTEAFFGQGTRLTVV.

This clonotype was counted between two and nine times. The chain recombines TRBV11-2 with TRBJ2-5, with D possibly matching TRBD2 (5 bases). V lost 4 bases and J 7 bases, leaving 13 bases between the germline ends. Germline V gives CDR1 SGHAT, CDR2 FQNNGV. The length of the CDR3 is 13 residues. CDR3 nucleotides: TGTGCCAGCAGCTCCGAGGGTTCGGGGACCCAGTACTTC. Residues: CASSSEGSGTQYF.

This clonotype was observed a few times. This chain joins TRBV3-1 and TRBJ1-1; a weak D match, TRBD1 (6 bases). CDR1 and CDR2 (germline): LGHDT, YNNKEL (reference sequence). The ends were cut back, 8 bases at V and 4 bases at J, with 14 bases in the middle. CDR3 length: 13 residues. The CDR3 protein is CASAAGGTTEAFF. CDR3 bases: TGTGCCAGCGCGGCGGGGGGCACCACTGAAGCTTTCTTT.

This clonotype has only a few counts. The CDR3 spells CASSGKTGGTEAFF. The CDR3 DNA reads TGTGCCAGCAGTGGTAAAACAGGGGGCACTGAAGCTTTCTTT. The chain employs TRBV28 and TRBJ1-1, with 8 bases matching TRBD1. Trimming at V came to 5 bases and at J to 4 bases, leaving 6 bases not matched to a gene. Germline CDR1 is MDHEN and CDR2 is SYDVKM. The CDR3 is 14 amino acids.

This clonotype has more than one count but fewer than ten. The V gene is TRBV28, the J gene TRBJ1-1, with a tentative D call TRBD1 (5 bases). The V end lost 4 bases, the J end lost 11 bases, and 14 bases lay between the germline ends. The germline V gene has CDR1 MDHEN and CDR2 SYDVKM. The CDR3 is 12 amino acids. CDR3 amino acids: CASSSPARGAFF. CDR3 nucleotide sequence: TGTGCCAGCAGTTCCCCTGCTCGGGGGGCTTTCTTT.